This TCR beta chain appears in the sequencing data of a study of cytomegalovirus exposure and HLA in healthy donors. Study details: Out of 398 genotyped donors, roughly 83% belonged to the Caucasian-associated ancestry cluster.

Notes on this clone: Its matching antigen is unknown.

V gave up 4 bases and J gave up 5 bases, with 11 bases separating them. The CDR3 spans 13 residues. Looked up from germline, CDR1 is SNHLY and CDR2 is FYNNEI. The PCR had 60 Vbeta and 13 Jbeta primers. The repertoire was sequenced with immunoSEQ multiplex PCR; TCRdb's copy has only in-frame clones and lacks some. The repertoire has under 200,000 clones, 75% of them found once; the top ten carry over 4.5%. Study results and caveats: Donors were assumed by presence/absence analyses to have roughly uniform sequencing depth. Reports described diagnosis of cytomegalovirus status by the classifier as highly specific and sensitive.

The chain couples TRBV2 to TRBJ1-1; no clear D gene. The sequence was obtained from a male donor in good health and CMV-seronegative. Sample: PBMCs. Here the CDR3 reads CASSGQGGTEAFF. The CDR3 nucleotides are TGTGCCAGCAGTGGTCAAGGAGGAACTGAAGCTTTCTTT.